This T cell receptor (beta chain) was sequenced in a study of response to subunit inactivated influenza vaccine. TCRdb re-analysed the RT-PCR reads in MiXCR, keeping a single row per CDR3 protein. The table includes hundreds of thousands of distinct CDR3 sequences, about 25% detected once. This clonotype was recorded a few times. Its antigen is currently unknown. The ends lost 0 bases at V and 2 bases at J; junction bases unmatched: 4. The CDR3 extends over 16 amino acids. From germline, CDR1 is SGHTA and CDR2 FQGNSA. General study points: The study's authors posited that every seasonal influenza vaccination enlists few new T cells.

The sequence was obtained from a man aged 45 to 65 who received an inactivated influenza vaccine. V and J are TRBV7-2 and TRBJ2-1; 7 nucleotides match TRBD2. This specimen consisted of CD4+ T cells sorted from PBMCs, obtained around 5 days after vaccination. CDR3 nucleotides: TGTGCCAGCAGCTTAGCGGCTAGCGGTCCCTACAATGAGCAGTTCTTC. It specifies CASSLAASGPYNEQFF.